Listed here are 16 T cell receptor beta chains from one sample, sequenced in a study of cytomegalovirus exposure and HLA in healthy donors. Profiled with immunoSEQ multiplex PCR; TCRdb holds only in-frame clones, not every one. The table lists more than 110,000 clones, approximately 84% of them singletons. What was sequenced was PBMCs. The source of these receptors is a woman between 25 and 40 years old in good health and CMV-seronegative.

This chain uses TRBV6-6 with TRBJ2-3; D is perhaps TRBD2 (6 bases). This CDR3 contains 16 residues. Germline assignment: CDR1 MNHNY and CDR2 SVGAGI (reference sequence). V lost 0 bases and J 1 base, leaving 11 bases between the germline ends. The CDR3 sequence is CASSYSAGTGTDTQYF. The CDR3 DNA reads TGTGCCAGCAGTTACTCGGCGGGGACCGGCACAGATACGCAGTATTTT.

The chain uses TRBV9 and TRBJ2-1; D not resolved. The CDR3 spans 16 residues. The germline V and J ends were trimmed by 4 bases and 0 bases, with 14 bases remaining between them. In germline, CDR1 is SGDLS, CDR2 YYNGEE. The CDR3 protein is CASSPSRFHSYNEQFF. Here the CDR3 DNA reads TGTGCCAGCAGCCCGAGCCGTTTTCACTCCTACAATGAGCAGTTCTTC.

This chain links TRBV11-1 with TRBJ1-6; 9 positions match TRBD1. Germline V gives CDR1 SGHAT, CDR2 FQDESV (reference sequence). The CDR3 is 14 amino acids. Unmatched junction bases numbered 10, after V lost 5 bases and J lost 14 bases. As DNA, the CDR3 is TGTGCCAGCAGCCCCTCGGGACAGGGAGGATCCCTCCACTTT. Its translation is CASSPSGQGGSLHF. Looking up the rest from reference TRBV11-1 and TRBJ1-6 gives the full variable domain: EAEVAQSPRYKITEKSQAVAFWCDPISGHATLYWYRQILGQGPELLVQFQDESVVDDSQLPKDRFSAERLKGVDSTLKIQPAELGDSAMYLCASSPSGQGGSLHFGNGTRLTVT.

The chain employs TRBV18 and TRBJ1-3; 7 bases align to TRBD1. This CDR3 is built from 14 residues. Germline V gene lookup returns CDR1 KGHSH and CDR2 LQKENI. V was clipped by 4 bases and J by 1 base; unmatched bases: 1. The CDR3 region is CASSRQGSGNTIYF. The CDR3 coding sequence is TGTGCCAGCTCACGACAGGGATCTGGAAACACCATATATTTT. Full variable domain (remainder filled in from reference TRBV18 and TRBJ1-3): NAGVMQNPRHLVRRRGQEARLRCSPMKGHSHVYWYRQLPEEGLKFMVYLQKENIIDESGMPKERFSAEFPKEGPSILRIQQVVRGDSAAYFCASSRQGSGNTIYFGEGSWLTVV.

The chain carries TRBV5-1 and TRBJ2-7, with TRBD2 identical over 11 bases. From germline, CDR1 is SGHRS and CDR2 YFSETQ. The CDR3 has 15 amino acids. J lost 2 bases, V lost 5 bases, and 6 bases had no gene match. This CDR3 is CASRTGLAETYEQYF. The CDR3 DNA sequence: TGCGCCAGCAGGACGGGACTAGCGGAAACCTACGAGCAGTACTTC.

This clone was detected only once. V is TRBV7-9 and J is TRBJ2-7, with 13 bases lining up with TRBD2. In germline, CDR1 is SEHNR, CDR2 FQNEAQ (reference sequence). Germline trimming cut 5 bases from V and 5 bases from J; bases unmatched to any gene: 12. The CDR3 covers 17 residues. In nucleotides, the CDR3 is TGTGCCAGCAGCCCGATAACCACTAGCGGGGGGGCCCACGAGCAGTACTTC. It codes for CASSPITTSGGAHEQYF.

The chain couples TRBV15 to TRBJ2-5, with unresolved D. Trimming took off 0 bases at V and 1 base at J, with 3 bases between the two ends. This CDR3 comprises 13 residues. Germline lookup yields CDR1 LNHNV and CDR2 YYDKDF (reference sequence). The CDR3 is CATSRDVQETQYF. DNA of the CDR3: TGTGCCACCAGCAGAGACGTCCAAGAGACCCAGTACTTC.

This rearrangement joins TRBV6-5 to TRBJ2-3; the D gene is possibly TRBD2 (6 bases). This CDR3 is built from 14 residues. V was pared by 4 bases and J by 2 bases, with 10 bases between. Germline-derived CDR1 and CDR2 are MNHEY and SVGAGI. CDR3 in DNA: TGTGCCAGCAGTTTGGAGGGACTCACAGATACGCAGTATTTT. It translates to CASSLEGLTDTQYF.

The chain links TRBV7-2 to TRBJ2-7; TRBD2 matches 7 bases. The CDR3 spans 15 residues. From germline, CDR1 is SGHTA and CDR2 FQGNSA. V was pared by 6 bases and J by 3 bases, with 11 bases of the junction left unmatched. The CDR3: CASRETGVAGYEQYF. The CDR3 nucleotides are TGTGCCAGCAGGGAAACCGGGGTAGCGGGCTACGAGCAGTACTTC.

This clone occurred once. This rearrangement joins TRBV6-6 to TRBJ1-2; a possible D gene is TRBD1 (6 bases). The germline V gene has CDR1 MNHNY and CDR2 SVGAGI (reference sequence). Trimming took off 8 bases at V and 4 bases at J, with 20 bases between the two ends. The CDR3 sequence is 15 residues long. CDR3 nucleotides: TGTGCCAGCTTACAGGACAGCTACGAATCCTATGGCTACACCTTC. It codes for CASLQDSYESYGYTF.

The J gene is TRBJ2-1, the V gene TRBV19; maybe TRBD2 (5 bases). Between the trimmed V and J ends, which lost 0 bases and 4 bases, there was a span of 13 bases. The CDR3 length is 16 residues. Looked up from germline, CDR1 is LNHDA and CDR2 is SQIVND (reference sequence). The CDR3 nucleotides read TGTGCCAGTAGTATAGATCTGGGGTCGGGATACAATGAGCAGTTCTTC. This encodes CASSIDLGSGYNEQFF.

This chain joins TRBV27 and TRBJ1-5, with 7 bases aligning to TRBD1. V was clipped by 5 bases and J by 5 bases; unmatched bases: 6. CDR3 length: 14 amino acids. Germline V gene data show CDR1 as MNHEY and CDR2 as SMNVEV (reference sequence). CDR3 residues: CASSPTGAHQPQHF. CDR3 DNA: TGTGCCAGCAGTCCCACAGGGGCGCATCAGCCCCAGCATTTT.

The V call is TRBV18, the J call TRBJ1-6; D unresolved. V was cut by 4 bases and J by 13 bases, with 20 bases left in between. The CDR3 spans 15 residues. Germline CDR1 and CDR2: KGHSH and LQKENI. CDR3 nucleotide sequence: TGTGCCAGCTCACTGGCTCGGGAGGTACAACATCCCCTCCACTTT. Translation gives CASSLAREVQHPLHF.

The chain employs TRBV4-3 and TRBJ2-3, with 8 bases aligning to TRBD2. Losses at the gene ends were 11 bases for V and 2 bases for J; bases not matched to a gene: 6. This CDR3 has 13 residues. Germline V gene sequence: CDR1 LGHNA, CDR2 YSLEER. CDR3 DNA sequence: TGCGCCCTGGAGCGGGGGAACACAGATACGCAGTATTTT. This translates into CALERGNTDTQYF.

This clone was recorded once. V usage is TRBV29-1 and J usage is TRBJ2-1; TRBD1 matches 9 bases. The CDR3 runs to 14 residues. Looked up from germline, CDR1 is SQVTM and CDR2 is ANQGSEA. The trim removed 7 bases at V and 5 bases at J, leaving 9 bases unmatched. This chain's CDR3 is CSGGGGTGNNEQFF. The CDR3 coding sequence is TGCAGCGGTGGGGGGGGGACAGGGAACAATGAGCAGTTCTTC.

This rearrangement joins TRBV4-3 to TRBJ1-2, with D maybe TRBD1 (6 bases). This CDR3 has 16 amino acids. Between the trimmed V and J ends, which lost 0 bases and 3 bases, there was a span of 14 bases. CDR1 LGHNA and CDR2 YSLEER come from the germline V gene. The CDR3 DNA reads as TGCGCCAGCAGCCAAGATTGGGACAACAATTACTATGGCTACACCTTC. Translation: CASSQDWDNNYYGYTF.